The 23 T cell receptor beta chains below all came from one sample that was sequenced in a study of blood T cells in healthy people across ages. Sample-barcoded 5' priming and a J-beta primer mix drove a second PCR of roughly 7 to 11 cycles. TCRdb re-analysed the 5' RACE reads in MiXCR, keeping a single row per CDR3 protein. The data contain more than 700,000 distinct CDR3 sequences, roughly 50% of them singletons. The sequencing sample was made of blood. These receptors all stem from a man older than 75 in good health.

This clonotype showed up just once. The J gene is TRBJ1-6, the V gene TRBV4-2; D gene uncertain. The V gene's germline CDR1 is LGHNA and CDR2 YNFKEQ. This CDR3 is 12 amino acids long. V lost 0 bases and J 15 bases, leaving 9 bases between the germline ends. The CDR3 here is CASSQDGELLHF. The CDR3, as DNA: TGTGCCAGCAGCCAAGATGGGGAGCTCCTCCACTTT.

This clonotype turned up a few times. The CDR3 loop is CASSVEAGGGEQYF. The CDR3 DNA reads TGTGCCAGCAGTGTAGAGGCAGGTGGAGGCGAGCAGTACTTC. The J gene is TRBJ2-7, the V gene TRBV12-3 or TRBV12-4, with D possibly TRBD2 on 5 matching bases. Trimming pared 5 bases from V and 6 bases from J, leaving 17 bases between. This CDR3 has 14 amino acids.

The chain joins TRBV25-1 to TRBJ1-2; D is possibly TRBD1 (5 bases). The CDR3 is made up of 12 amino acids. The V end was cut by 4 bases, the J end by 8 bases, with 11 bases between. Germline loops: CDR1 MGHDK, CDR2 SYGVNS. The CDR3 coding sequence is TGTGCCAGCAGTGGAGTGGGGCGAGGCTACACCTTC. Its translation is CASSGVGRGYTF.

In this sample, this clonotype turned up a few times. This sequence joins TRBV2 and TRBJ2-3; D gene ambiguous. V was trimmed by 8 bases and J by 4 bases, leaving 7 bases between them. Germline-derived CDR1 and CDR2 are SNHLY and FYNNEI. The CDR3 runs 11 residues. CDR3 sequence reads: CASAGPDTQYF. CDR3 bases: TGTGCCAGCGCTGGTCCAGATACGCAGTATTTT.

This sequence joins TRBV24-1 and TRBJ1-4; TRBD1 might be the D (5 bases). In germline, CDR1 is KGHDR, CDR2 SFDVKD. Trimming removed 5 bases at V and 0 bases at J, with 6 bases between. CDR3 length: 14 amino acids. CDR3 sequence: CATSAGATNEKLFF. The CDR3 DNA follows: TGTGCCACCAGTGCGGGGGCAACTAATGAAAAACTGTTTTTT.

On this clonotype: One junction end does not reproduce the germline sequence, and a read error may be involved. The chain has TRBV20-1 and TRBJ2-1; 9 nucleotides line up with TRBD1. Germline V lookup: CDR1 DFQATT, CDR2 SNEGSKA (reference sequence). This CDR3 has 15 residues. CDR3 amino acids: CSATWLGQGKETQFF. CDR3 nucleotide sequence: TGCAGCGCTACATGGCTGGGACAGGGAAAAGAGACCCAGTTCTTC.

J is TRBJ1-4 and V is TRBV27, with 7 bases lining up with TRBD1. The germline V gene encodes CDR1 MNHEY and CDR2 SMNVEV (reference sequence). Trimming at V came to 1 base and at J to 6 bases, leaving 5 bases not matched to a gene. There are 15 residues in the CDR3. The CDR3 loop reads CASSLFADRDEKLFF. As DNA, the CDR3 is TGTGCCAGCAGTTTATTCGCCGACAGGGATGAAAAACTGTTTTTT.

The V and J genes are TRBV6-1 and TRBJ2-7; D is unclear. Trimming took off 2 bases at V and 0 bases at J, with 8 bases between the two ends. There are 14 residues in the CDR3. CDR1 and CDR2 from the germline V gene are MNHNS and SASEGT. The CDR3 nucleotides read TGTGCCAGCAGTGAACAGGTCCGCTCCTACGAGCAGTACTTC. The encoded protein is CASSEQVRSYEQYF.

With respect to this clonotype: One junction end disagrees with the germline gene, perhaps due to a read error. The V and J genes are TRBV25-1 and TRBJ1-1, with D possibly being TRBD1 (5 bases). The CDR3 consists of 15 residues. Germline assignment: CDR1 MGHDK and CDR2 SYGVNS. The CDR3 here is CASSRAGGSNIEAFF. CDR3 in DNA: TGTGCCAGCAGTAGGGCGGGGGGTTCGAACATTGAAGCTTTCTTT.

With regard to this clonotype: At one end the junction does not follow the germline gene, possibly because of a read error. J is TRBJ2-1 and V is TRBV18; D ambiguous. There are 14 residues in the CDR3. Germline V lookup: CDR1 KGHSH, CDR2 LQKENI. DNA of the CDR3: TGTGGCAGCTCACCACCCAACGGCTACAATGAGCAGTTCTTC. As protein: CGSSPPNGYNEQFF.

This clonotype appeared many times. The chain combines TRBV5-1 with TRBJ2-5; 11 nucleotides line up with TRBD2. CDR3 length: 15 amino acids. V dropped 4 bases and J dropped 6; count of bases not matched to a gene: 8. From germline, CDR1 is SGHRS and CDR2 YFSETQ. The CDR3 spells CASSAATSGRQTQYF. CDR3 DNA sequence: TGCGCCAGCAGCGCCGCTACTAGCGGGAGACAGACCCAGTACTTC.

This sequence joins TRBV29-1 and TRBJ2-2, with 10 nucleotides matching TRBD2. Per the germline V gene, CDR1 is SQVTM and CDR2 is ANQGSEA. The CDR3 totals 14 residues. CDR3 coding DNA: TGCAGTGTTAGCGGGAGGCTGAACACCGGGGAGCTGTTTTTT. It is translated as CSVSGRLNTGELFF.

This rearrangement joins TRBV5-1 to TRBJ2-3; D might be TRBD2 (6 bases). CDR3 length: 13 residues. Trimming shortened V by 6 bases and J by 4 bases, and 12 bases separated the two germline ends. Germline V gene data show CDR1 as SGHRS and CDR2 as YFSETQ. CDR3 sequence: CASTRGWPDTQYF. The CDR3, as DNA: TGCGCCAGCACCCGGGGGTGGCCAGATACGCAGTATTTT.

The DNA for the CDR3 is TGCGCCAGCAGCTTGGGGGGGCCGGACACTGGGGCCAACGTCCTGACTTTC. Translation gives CASSLGGPDTGANVLTF. The chain carries TRBV5-1 and TRBJ2-6; a weak D match, TRBD1 (6 bases). The CDR3 totals 17 residues. V was clipped by 0 bases and J by 2 bases, with 12 bases between them. Germline lookup yields CDR1 SGHRS and CDR2 YFSETQ. The complete variable domain, with remaining parts taken from reference TRBV5-1 and TRBJ2-6, reads KAGVTQTPRYLIKTRGQQVTLSCSPISGHRSVSWYQQTPGQGLQFLFEYFSETQRNKGNFPGRFSGRQFSNSRSEMNVSTLELGDSALYLCASSLGGPDTGANVLTFGAGSRLTVL.

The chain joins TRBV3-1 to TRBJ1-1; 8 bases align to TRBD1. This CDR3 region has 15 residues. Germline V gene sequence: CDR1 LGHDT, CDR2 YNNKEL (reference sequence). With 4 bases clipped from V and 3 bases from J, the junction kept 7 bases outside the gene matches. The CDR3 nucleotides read TGTGCCAGCAGCCCTCAGGACAGGGCTTACACTGAAGCTTTCTTT. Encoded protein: CASSPQDRAYTEAFF.

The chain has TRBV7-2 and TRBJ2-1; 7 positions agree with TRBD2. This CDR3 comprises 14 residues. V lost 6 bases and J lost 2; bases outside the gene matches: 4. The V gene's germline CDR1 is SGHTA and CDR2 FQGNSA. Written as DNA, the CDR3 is TGTGCCAGCAGGCCGGGAGGCGCCTACAATGAGCAGTTCTTC. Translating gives CASRPGGAYNEQFF.

CDR3 amino acids: CASSPSGQGAGEQFF. CDR3 DNA: TGTGCCAGCAGTCCCTCCGGACAGGGGGCCGGTGAGCAGTTCTTC. This chain uses TRBV2 with TRBJ2-1, with TRBD1 matching 11 bases. V lost 5 bases, J lost 9 bases, and 9 bases stayed unmatched. Germline V gene lookup returns CDR1 SNHLY and CDR2 FYNNEI. The CDR3 sequence is 15 residues long.

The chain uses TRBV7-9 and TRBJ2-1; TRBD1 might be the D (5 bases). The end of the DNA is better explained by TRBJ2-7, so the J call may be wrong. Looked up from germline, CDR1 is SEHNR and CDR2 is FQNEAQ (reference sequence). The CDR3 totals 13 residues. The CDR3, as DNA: TGTGCCAGCAGCCCGGTGCAGGGCGGCGAGCAGTACTTC. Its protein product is CASSPVQGGEQYF.

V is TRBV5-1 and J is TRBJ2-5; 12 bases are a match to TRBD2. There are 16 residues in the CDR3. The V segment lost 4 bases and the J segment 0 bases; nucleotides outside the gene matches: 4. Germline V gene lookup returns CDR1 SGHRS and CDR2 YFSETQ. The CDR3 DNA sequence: TGCGCCAGCAGCCGCAGACTAGCGGGAGACCAAGAGACCCAGTACTTC. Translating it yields CASSRRLAGDQETQYF.

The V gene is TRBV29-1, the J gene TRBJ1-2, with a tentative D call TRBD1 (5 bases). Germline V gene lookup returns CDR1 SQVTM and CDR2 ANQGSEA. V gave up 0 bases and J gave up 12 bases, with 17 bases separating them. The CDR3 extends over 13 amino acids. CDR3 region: CSVEEQSGGAHTF. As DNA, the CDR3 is TGCAGCGTTGAAGAACAGAGCGGAGGGGCCCACACCTTC.

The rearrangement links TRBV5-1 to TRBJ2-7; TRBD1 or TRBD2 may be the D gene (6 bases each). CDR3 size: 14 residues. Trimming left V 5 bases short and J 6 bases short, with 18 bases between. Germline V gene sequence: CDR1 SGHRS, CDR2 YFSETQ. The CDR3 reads CASRRGGTRAEQYF. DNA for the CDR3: TGCGCCAGCAGGAGAGGGGGGACCAGGGCCGAGCAGTACTTC.

CDR3 protein: CASSHLDRGGYTF. The CDR3 DNA sequence: TGTGCCAGCAGTCATCTGGACAGGGGGGGCTACACCTTC. J is TRBJ1-2 and V is TRBV25-1, with 10 bases identical to TRBD1. The CDR3 spans 13 residues. Germline V gene sequence: CDR1 MGHDK, CDR2 SYGVNS. J gave up 8 bases and V 5 bases, and 5 bases lay outside the gene matches.

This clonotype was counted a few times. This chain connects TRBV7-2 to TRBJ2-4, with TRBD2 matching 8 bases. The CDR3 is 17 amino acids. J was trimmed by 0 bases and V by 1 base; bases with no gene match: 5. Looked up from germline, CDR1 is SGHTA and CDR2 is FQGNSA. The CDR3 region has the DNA TGTGCCAGCAGCTTAGATGTAGCGGGGCTAGCCAAAAACATTCAGTACTTC. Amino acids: CASSLDVAGLAKNIQYF.